This TCR beta chain was identified in a study of glioma-infiltrating T cells after dendritic cell vaccination. Study-level background: Dendritic cells derived from monocytes and pulsed with autologous tumor lysate formed the vaccine. Study-wide results and caveats: Survival was not directly related to TCR clonality in these patients.

As regards this clone: Antigen specificity is unknown.

Produced via immunoSEQ multiplex PCR; TCRdb's table is partial and in-frame only. The table includes tens of thousands of clones, almost 85% detected once. Fresh-frozen tumor tissue and more than two years of survival data were available for all. Source: blood, taken before dendritic cell vaccination. This clonotype was obtained from a human donor with glioblastoma.

CDR3 in amino acids: CASRPPGTLSSGANVLTF. In DNA, the CDR3 is TGTGCCAGCCGCCCCCCCGGTACCTTGAGCTCTGGGGCCAACGTCCTGACTTTC. V is TRBV7-2 and J is TRBJ2-6; D not certain. Between the trimmed V and J ends, which lost 8 bases and 0 bases, there was a span of 20 bases. The CDR3 covers 18 residues. Germline V gene lookup returns CDR1 SGHTA and CDR2 FQGNSA. Variable domain in full (rest from reference TRBV7-2 and TRBJ2-6): GAGVSQSPSNKVTEKGKDVELRCDPISGHTALYWYRQSLGQGLEFLIYFQGNSAPDKSGLPSDRFSAERTGGSVSTLTIQRTQQEDSAVYLCASRPPGTLSSGANVLTFGAGSRLTVL.